Included here is one T cell receptor (beta chain) sequence, with context. Antigen: not known. Each TRB cDNA library was prepared by 5' RACE (with UMI labels). TCRdb reprocessed the 5' RACE reads, with one entry per CDR3 protein and no DNA. The table lists over 70,000 distinct CDR3 sequences, with 0.5% to 0.6% in the top ten. These data are taken from a study of CXCR3-negative and CXCR3-positive naive CD8 T cells. Study-wide results and limits: Comparably high diversity was seen in both naive subsets, and much lower diversity in memory CD8+ cells. Comparison of naive cells showed more hydrophobic TRB CDR3s in CXCR3-positive than in CXCR3-negative naive cells. Memory, not naive, CXCR3-negative and CXCR3-positive cells differed in TRBV-TRBJ usage.

CDR3 length: 12 amino acids. Germline CDR1 reads SQVTM; CDR2 reads ANQGSEA. Cells classed as naive CD8+ T cells were CD45RO-CCR7+CD27+CD95-. The specimen was naive CXCR3+ CD8+ T cells from blood. Subset meaning: CD45RO-CCR7+CD27+CD95- naive CD8+ T cells expressing CXCR3 (TNR3+). The chain links TRBV29-1 to TRBJ2-7; TCRdb reports TRBD1, a call that lacks DNA to check it against. This clonotype was obtained from a human donor in good health. Some clones in this sample may be carry-over from other donors' samples. The CDR3: CSVKTGTYEQYF.